The 16 T cell receptor beta chains below were found in one sample sequenced in a study of cytomegalovirus exposure and HLA in healthy donors. With 60 Vbeta and 13 Jbeta primers, the PCR was carried out. Profiled with immunoSEQ multiplex PCR; TCRdb holds only in-frame clones, not every one. The table has about 200,000 clones, about three quarters seen once. Sequencing input: PBMCs. The receptors were gathered from a woman aged 40 to 50 in good health and CMV-seronegative.

V usage is TRBV29-1 and J usage is TRBJ2-1, with 10 bases that match TRBD1. Germline V gives CDR1 SQVTM, CDR2 ANQGSEA. V shed 6 bases, J shed 9 bases, and the junction held 11 bases outside the gene matches. The CDR3 contains 14 residues. CDR3 DNA: TGCAGCGTAAACCGGGACAGGGGATTGGGTGAGCAGTTCTTC. Residues: CSVNRDRGLGEQFF.

The V and J genes are TRBV10-2 and TRBJ1-5, with D hard to call. The germline V gene encodes CDR1 WSHSY and CDR2 SAAADI. The CDR3 runs 16 residues. The V end was cut by 2 bases, the J end by 3 bases, with 14 bases between. The CDR3 DNA reads as TGCGCCAGCAGTGAGAGGGAGGGTTCGAACAATCAGCCCCAGCATTTT. It specifies CASSEREGSNNQPQHF.

The V call is TRBV7-3, the J call TRBJ2-3; the D is unclear. CDR3 length: 13 amino acids. The V end lost 3 bases, the J end lost 4 bases, and 8 bases lay between the germline ends. Germline CDR1 reads SGHTA; CDR2 reads FQGTGA. The CDR3 protein is CASSLEKSDTQYF. CDR3 coding DNA: TGTGCCAGCAGCTTGGAGAAGTCAGATACGCAGTATTTT. The whole variable domain, remainder taken from reference TRBV7-3 and TRBJ2-3, is GAGVSQTPSNKVTEKGKYVELRCDPISGHTALYWYRQSLGQGPEFLIYFQGTGAADDSGLPNDRFFAVRPEGSVSTLKIQRTERGDSAVYLCASSLEKSDTQYFGPGTRLTVL.

The CDR3 sequence: CASSNRGRVDEQFF. CDR3 in DNA: TGTGCCAGCAGCAATCGCGGGAGGGTTGATGAGCAGTTCTTC. The chain links TRBV21-1 to TRBJ2-1; the table's D call of TRBD2 was not tested on the DNA. TRBV21-1 is noted as a pseudogene. CDR3 length: 14 amino acids.

The V gene is TRBV7-8, the J gene TRBJ1-5; a weak D match, TRBD1 (5 bases). V lost 1 base and J lost 3, with 10 bases in between. Germline V CDR1 and CDR2: SGHVS, FQNEAQ. The CDR3 is made up of 15 amino acids. The CDR3 DNA reads as TGTGCCAGCAGCTTAGAAACAGGTTTCAATCAGCCCCAGCATTTT. Its translation is CASSLETGFNQPQHF.

This clone was counted between two and nine times. The genes are TRBV6-1 and TRBJ2-7; TRBD2 agrees at 12 bases. Germline V gene data show CDR1 as MNHNS and CDR2 as SASEGT. The CDR3 consists of 15 residues. Trimming cost V 6 bases and J 0 bases; bases outside gene matches: 3. The CDR3 reads CASSEGLAGSYEQYF. CDR3 DNA: TGTGCCAGCAGCGAGGGACTAGCGGGCTCCTACGAGCAGTACTTC.

The gene calls are TRBV5-8 and TRBJ1-5; 7 bases fit TRBD1. The J segment lost 0 bases and the V segment lost 4 bases, leaving 4 bases of the junction unmatched. The CDR3 is 15 residues long. The germline gives CDR1 SGHTS, CDR2 YDEGEE. The CDR3 is CASSGGQYSNQPQHF. As DNA, the CDR3 is TGTGCCAGCAGCGGGGGACAGTATAGCAATCAGCCCCAGCATTTT.

This chain joins TRBV5-6 and TRBJ1-1; a weak D match, TRBD1 (6 bases). There are 15 residues in the CDR3. Trimming left V 0 bases short and J 5 bases short, with 14 bases between. CDR1 is SGHDT, CDR2 YYEEEE, per germline. The CDR3, as DNA: TGTGCCAGCAGCTTGGCGGGGGGCGCTTTAACTGAAGCTTTCTTT. Encoded protein: CASSLAGGALTEAFF. Together with reference TRBV5-6 and TRBJ1-1, the CDR3 gives the full variable domain: DAGVTQSPTHLIKTRGQQVTLRCSPKSGHDTVSWYQQALGQGPQFIFQYYEEEERQRGNFPDRFSGHQFPNYSSELNVNALLLGDSALYLCASSLAGGALTEAFFGQGTRLTVV.

The chain employs TRBV29-1 and TRBJ1-1; 8 bases are shared with TRBD1. Trimming cost V 4 bases and J 1 base; bases outside gene matches: 11. Germline lookup yields CDR1 SQVTM and CDR2 ANQGSEA. The CDR3 runs to 16 residues. The CDR3 coding sequence is TGCAGCGTTGTAGGCGGCAGGGGGCTTGGGAACACTGAAGCTTTCTTT. Protein product: CSVVGGRGLGNTEAFF.

This chain connects TRBV11-1 to TRBJ2-5; maybe TRBD2 (5 bases). Germline loops: CDR1 SGHAT, CDR2 FQDESV (reference sequence). Trimming left V 5 bases short and J 1 base short, with 8 bases between. The CDR3 totals 13 residues. CDR3 sequence: CASSLGLQETQYF. The CDR3 nucleotides are TGTGCCAGCAGCCTAGGACTCCAAGAGACCCAGTACTTC. Full variable domain (outside the CDR3, taken from reference TRBV11-1 and TRBJ2-5): EAEVAQSPRYKITEKSQAVAFWCDPISGHATLYWYRQILGQGPELLVQFQDESVVDDSQLPKDRFSAERLKGVDSTLKIQPAELGDSAMYLCASSLGLQETQYFGPGTRLLVL.

The CDR3 DNA sequence: TGTGCCAGTAGTATTGGCCCTGGCTATGGCTACACCTTC. Translating gives CASSIGPGYGYTF. The rearrangement links TRBV19 to TRBJ1-2, with D hard to call. The CDR3 loop spans 13 amino acids. V was trimmed by 3 bases and J by 4 bases, leaving 9 bases between them. Germline lookup yields CDR1 LNHDA and CDR2 SQIVND (reference sequence).

The genes are TRBV6-5 and TRBJ1-2; D may be TRBD1 (5 bases). CDR1 is MNHEY and CDR2 is SVGAGI in the germline V gene. This CDR3 region has 13 residues. V gave up 4 bases and J gave up 2 bases, with 8 bases separating them. In nucleotides, the CDR3 is TGTGCCAGCAGTTCGACAGTGAACTATGGCTACACCTTC. It specifies CASSSTVNYGYTF.

The CDR3 loop is CASSLEEVDTQYF. As DNA, the CDR3 is TGTGCCAGCAGCTTGGAGGAGGTAGATACGCAGTATTTT. The chain has TRBV5-4 and TRBJ2-3; D is perhaps TRBD2 (5 bases). The CDR3 is 13 amino acids. The V gene's germline CDR1 is SGHNT and CDR2 YYREEE (reference sequence). V lost 0 bases and J lost 5, with 7 bases in between.

This clone has more than one count but fewer than ten. At one boundary the junction diverges from the germline segment, which might be a read error. The CDR3 loop reads CSSSRLAGGLGELFF. CDR3 coding DNA: TGTTCCAGCAGCCGACTAGCGGGAGGACTCGGGGAGCTGTTTTTT. The genes are TRBV7-9 and TRBJ2-2; 13 bases line up with TRBD2. Germline V gene lookup returns CDR1 SEHNR and CDR2 FQNEAQ (reference sequence). This CDR3 has 15 residues.

This rearrangement joins TRBV5-1 to TRBJ2-4; 10 bases line up with TRBD2. Germline CDR1 is SGHRS and CDR2 is YFSETQ. The CDR3 has 19 residues. After removal of 2 bases from V and 0 bases from J, the junction contained 11 bases not matched to a gene. The CDR3 bases are TGCGCCAGCAGCTTTCTGCCCCCTAGCGGGGGACTAGCCAAAAACATTCAGTACTTC. It translates to CASSFLPPSGGLAKNIQYF. The whole variable domain, remainder taken from reference TRBV5-1 and TRBJ2-4, is KAGVTQTPRYLIKTRGQQVTLSCSPISGHRSVSWYQQTPGQGLQFLFEYFSETQRNKGNFPGRFSGRQFSNSRSEMNVSTLELGDSALYLCASSFLPPSGGLAKNIQYFGAGTRLSVL.

The CDR3 sequence is CASSQLGAGRLQETQYF. The CDR3 DNA reads TGTGCCAGCAGCCAATTGGGGGCCGGACGCCTGCAAGAGACCCAGTACTTC. The genes are TRBV14 and TRBJ2-5, with D perhaps TRBD1 (6 bases). The CDR3 has 17 residues. V was clipped by 2 bases and J by 2 bases, with 18 bases between them. In germline, CDR1 is SGHDN, CDR2 FVKESK.